This entry lists 5 T cell receptor beta chains sequenced from one sample in a study of cytomegalovirus exposure and HLA in healthy donors. Generated by immunoSEQ multiplex PCR, the TCRdb table keeps only in-frame clones and is missing some. There are 200,000 or so clones in the sample; over 75% occur only once, and 2% lies in the top ten. Sequencing input: PBMCs. These receptors all come from a woman aged 18-35 years in good health and CMV-seropositive.

In this sample, this clone turned up once. The genes are TRBV4-2 and TRBJ1-5; D call uncertain. V lost 1 base, J lost 1 base, and 8 bases lay in between. This CDR3 comprises 15 residues. Germline CDR1 is LGHNA and CDR2 is YNFKEQ. CDR3 region: CASSQVLTSNQPQHF. The CDR3 DNA reads as TGTGCCAGCAGCCAAGTTTTAACAAGCAATCAGCCCCAGCATTTT.

V and J are TRBV25-1 and TRBJ1-5; no reliable D call. Germline CDR1 reads MGHDK; CDR2 reads SYGVNS. The CDR3 runs 13 residues. Trimming pared 4 bases from V and 0 bases from J, leaving 4 bases between. CDR3 sequence: CASSAYSNQPQHF. The CDR3 DNA reads as TGTGCCAGCAGTGCTTATAGCAATCAGCCCCAGCATTTT.

The V call is TRBV7-9, the J call TRBJ1-4; 8 bases fit TRBD1. Trimming at V came to 3 bases and at J to 7 bases, leaving 7 bases not matched to a gene. The length of the CDR3 is 15 residues. The V gene's germline CDR1 is SEHNR and CDR2 FQNEAQ (reference sequence). Here the CDR3 reads CASSFLRTGLEKLFF. The CDR3 DNA follows: TGTGCCAGCAGCTTTTTAAGGACAGGGCTTGAAAAACTGTTTTTT.

This clone was counted only a few times. V usage is TRBV27 and J usage is TRBJ2-7; D not resolved. The CDR3 loop spans 14 amino acids. Trimming cost V 3 bases and J 5 bases, with 14 bases left between them. The germline CDR1 and CDR2 sequences are MNHEY and SMNVEV (reference sequence). The CDR3 loop is CASSFRQASDEQYF. The CDR3 region has the DNA TGTGCCAGCAGTTTTCGGCAGGCTTCCGACGAGCAGTACTTC.

This chain joins TRBV11-1 and TRBJ2-7, with D tentatively TRBD2 (6 bases). The CDR3 runs 14 residues. Trimming removed 5 bases at V and 2 bases at J, with 13 bases between. Germline CDR1 SGHAT, CDR2 FQDESV (reference sequence). CDR3 region: CASSHVGLTYEQYF. The CDR3 nucleotides read TGTGCCAGCAGCCACGTGGGACTGACCTACGAGCAGTACTTC.